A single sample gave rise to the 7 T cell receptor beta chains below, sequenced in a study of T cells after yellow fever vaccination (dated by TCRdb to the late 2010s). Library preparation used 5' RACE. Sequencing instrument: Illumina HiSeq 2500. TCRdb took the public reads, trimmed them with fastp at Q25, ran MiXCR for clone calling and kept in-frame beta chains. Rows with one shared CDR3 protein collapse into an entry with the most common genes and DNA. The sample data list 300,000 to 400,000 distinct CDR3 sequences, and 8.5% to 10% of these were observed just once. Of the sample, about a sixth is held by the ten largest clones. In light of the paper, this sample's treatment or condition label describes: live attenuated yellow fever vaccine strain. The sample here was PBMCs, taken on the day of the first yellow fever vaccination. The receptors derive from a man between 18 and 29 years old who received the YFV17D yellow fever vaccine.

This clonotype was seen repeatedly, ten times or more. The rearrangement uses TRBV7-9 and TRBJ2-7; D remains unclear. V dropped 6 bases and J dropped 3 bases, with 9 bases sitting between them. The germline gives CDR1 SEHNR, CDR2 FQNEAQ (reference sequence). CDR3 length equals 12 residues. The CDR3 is CASRLRIYEQYV. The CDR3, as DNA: TGTGCCAGCAGATTAAGGATCTACGAGCAGTACGTC.

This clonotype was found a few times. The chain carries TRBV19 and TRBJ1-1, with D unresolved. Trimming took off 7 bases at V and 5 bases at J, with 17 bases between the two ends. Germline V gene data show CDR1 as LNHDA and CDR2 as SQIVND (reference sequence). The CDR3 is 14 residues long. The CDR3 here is CASTLDPRVTEAFF. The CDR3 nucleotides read TGTGCCAGTACCCTGGACCCGCGAGTAACTGAAGCTTTCTTT. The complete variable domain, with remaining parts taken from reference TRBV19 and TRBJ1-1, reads DGGITQSPKYLFRKEGQNVTLSCEQNLNHDAMYWYRQDPGQGLRLIYYSQIVNDFQKGDIAEGYSVSREKKESFPLTVTSAQKNPTAFYLCASTLDPRVTEAFFGQGTRLTVV.

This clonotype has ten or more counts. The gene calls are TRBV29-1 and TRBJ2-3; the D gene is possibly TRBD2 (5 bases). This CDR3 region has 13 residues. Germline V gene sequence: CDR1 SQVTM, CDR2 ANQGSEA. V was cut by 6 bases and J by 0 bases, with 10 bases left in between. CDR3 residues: CSVGRTSTDTQYF. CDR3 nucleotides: TGCAGCGTCGGCCGGACTAGCACAGATACGCAGTATTTT.

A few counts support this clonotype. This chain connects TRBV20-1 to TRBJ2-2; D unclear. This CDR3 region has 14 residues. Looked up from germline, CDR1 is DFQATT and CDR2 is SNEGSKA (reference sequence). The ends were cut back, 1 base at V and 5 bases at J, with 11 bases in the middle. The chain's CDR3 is CSARGTKETGELFF. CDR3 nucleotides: TGCAGTGCTAGAGGGACCAAAGAAACCGGGGAGCTGTTTTTT.

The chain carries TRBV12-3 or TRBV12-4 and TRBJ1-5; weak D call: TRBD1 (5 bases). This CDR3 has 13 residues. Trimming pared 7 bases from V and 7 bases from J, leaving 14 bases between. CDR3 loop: CASTPGHGQPQHF. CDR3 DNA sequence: TGTGCCAGCACCCCAGGGCATGGGCAGCCCCAGCATTTT.

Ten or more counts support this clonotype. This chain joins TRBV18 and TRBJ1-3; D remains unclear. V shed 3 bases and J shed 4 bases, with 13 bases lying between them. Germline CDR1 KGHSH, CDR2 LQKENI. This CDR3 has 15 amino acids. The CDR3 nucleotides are TGTGCCAGCTCACCGCTCCCGGAATCCGGAAACACCATATATTTT. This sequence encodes CASSPLPESGNTIYF. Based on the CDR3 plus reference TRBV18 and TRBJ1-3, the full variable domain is NAGVMQNPRHLVRRRGQEARLRCSPMKGHSHVYWYRQLPEEGLKFMVYLQKENIIDESGMPKERFSAEFPKEGPSILRIQQVVRGDSAAYFCASSPLPESGNTIYFGEGSWLTVV.

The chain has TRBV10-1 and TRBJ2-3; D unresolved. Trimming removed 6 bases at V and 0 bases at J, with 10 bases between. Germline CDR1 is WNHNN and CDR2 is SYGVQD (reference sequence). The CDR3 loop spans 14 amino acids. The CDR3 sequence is CASSPLGSTDTQYF. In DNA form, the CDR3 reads TGCGCCAGCAGCCCTTTGGGCAGCACAGATACGCAGTATTTT.